The sample holds many counts of the clone carrying this TCR beta chain. The data were taken from a study of T-cell reconstitution after alpha-beta-depleted transplantation in children. Researchers prepared the TCRbeta library using unique molecular identifiers, the study reports. TCRdb used MiXCR to reprocess the PCR reads, holding one entry per CDR3 protein. Of 150,000 to 250,000 distinct CDR3 sequences in the sample, less than 15% were seen once. Trimming took off 2 bases at V and 1 base at J, with 23 bases between the two ends. Germline V gives CDR1 DFQATT, CDR2 SNEGSKA (reference sequence). This CDR3 is built from 18 residues.

Material: PBMCs from the stem cell graft donor, obtained from the stem cell graft. The TCR comes from a human donor who donated a stem cell graft to a child with acute lymphoblastic leukemia. The J gene is TRBJ1-2, the V gene TRBV20-1, with D possibly matching TRBD1 (5 bases). CDR3 sequence reads: CSARPLERDGEINYGYTF. The CDR3 nucleotides are TGCAGTGCTAGACCTTTAGAACGGGACGGAGAGATTAACTATGGCTACACCTTC.